This TCR beta chain stems from a study of T cells in localized non-small cell lung cancer (dated by TCRdb to the early 2020s). At the level of the whole study: T cell repertoires of approximately 250 early-stage NSCLC patients were analyzed, with tumors being compared against uninvolved tumor-adjacent lungs. The cohort was made up of around 240 treatment-naive NSCLC patients whose localized lung tumors had been resected. Of the NSCLC patients, about 130 were male and 85 to 110 were female, and the mean age was approximately 66 years.

The CDR3 measures 16 amino acids from cysteine to phenylalanine. The entry retains the CDR3 DNA only, 48 bases that are in frame from base 1. V has 3 bases trimmed and J has 0 bases trimmed; junction bases matching no gene number 6. CDR1 and CDR2, looked up from the germline V gene, are SGHRS and YFSETQ. As concerns this clone: It has no known antigen specificity. No much larger clonotype is one base removed from it; base qualities were not supplied.

The investigation overall reported the following: Because the study design was exploratory, TCR variables were selected using unadjusted p-values without false-discovery rate correction. Because multi-region sequencing of the tumors was not done, intratumor heterogeneity could not be ruled out. Uninvolved tumor-adjacent lung showed the highest T cell clonality, higher than tumor, which suggests more focused antigenic responses in the adjacent lung. Higher T cell density in blood was associated with longer overall survival, whereas higher clonality in adjacent lung was associated with shorter survival. A median of roughly 60 of the top 100 tumor clones were detected in paired uninvolved adjacent lung, and under 30 of these tumor clones were also found among the top 100 clones of the paired uninvolved adjacent lung.

TCR beta CDR3 regions were sequenced from DNA using the immunoSEQ Assay. Per the original workflow: To compute T cell density, TCR beta template counts were normalized to usable DNA, which was estimated by amplifying housekeeping genes. Richness was estimated with the preseqR package, extrapolating to 400,000 templates for PBMC samples and 120,000 templates for tissue samples. Clonality was defined by subtracting Pielou's evenness from one. To identify tissue-enriched TCRs, differential abundance testing was run on productive amino-acid clonotypes with a minimum total count of 5 and an alpha of 0.1. The Jaccard Index and the Morisita Overlap Index were used to measure how much the repertoires overlapped between compartments. GLIPH clustered TCR beta CDR3s with public tetramer-defined viral CDR3s; viral motifs required at least three viral sequences plus V-gene enrichment. TCRdb holds this immuneACCESS table with in-frame rearrangements only. Some clones are missing; in checked studies, unresolved V genes explain under half, and the rest has no known cause. For V, J and clone size, that table is used; D and trimming come from the DNA. The sample contains tens of thousands of clones, about nine tenths of them found a single time. Roughly 15% of the sample lies in the top ten.

At diagnosis, peripheral blood, uninvolved tumor-adjacent lung and tumor were collected and were preserved as a mix of fresh-frozen and FFPE material. Blood samples were analyzed as peripheral blood mononuclear cells for TCR repertoire profiling. The sample here was peripheral blood, taken before any cancer treatment. This TCR was recovered from a man aged 35 to 69 with stage I squamous cell lung carcinoma. The rearrangement joined TRBV5-1 to TRBJ2-3; 8 bases in the junction line up with TRBD1. The CDR3 is CASSSGQALSTDTQYF. The DNA reads as follows: TGCGCCAGCAGCTCGGGACAGGCCCTGAGCACAGATACGCAGTATTTT.